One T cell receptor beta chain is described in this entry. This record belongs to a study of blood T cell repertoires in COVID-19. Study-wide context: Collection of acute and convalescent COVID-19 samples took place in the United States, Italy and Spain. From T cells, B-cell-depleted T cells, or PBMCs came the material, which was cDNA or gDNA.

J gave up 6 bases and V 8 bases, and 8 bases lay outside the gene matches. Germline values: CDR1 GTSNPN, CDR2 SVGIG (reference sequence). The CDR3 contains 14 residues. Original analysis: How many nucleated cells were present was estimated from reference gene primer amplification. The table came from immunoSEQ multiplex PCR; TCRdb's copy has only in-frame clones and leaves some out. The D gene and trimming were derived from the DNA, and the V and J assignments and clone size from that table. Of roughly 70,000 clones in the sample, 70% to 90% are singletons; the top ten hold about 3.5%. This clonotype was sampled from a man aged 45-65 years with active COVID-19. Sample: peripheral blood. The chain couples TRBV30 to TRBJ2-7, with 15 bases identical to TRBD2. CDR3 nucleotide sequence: TGTGCCCTGGAAACGGGACTAGCGGGAGGCGAGCAGTACTTC. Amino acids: CALETGLAGGEQYF.